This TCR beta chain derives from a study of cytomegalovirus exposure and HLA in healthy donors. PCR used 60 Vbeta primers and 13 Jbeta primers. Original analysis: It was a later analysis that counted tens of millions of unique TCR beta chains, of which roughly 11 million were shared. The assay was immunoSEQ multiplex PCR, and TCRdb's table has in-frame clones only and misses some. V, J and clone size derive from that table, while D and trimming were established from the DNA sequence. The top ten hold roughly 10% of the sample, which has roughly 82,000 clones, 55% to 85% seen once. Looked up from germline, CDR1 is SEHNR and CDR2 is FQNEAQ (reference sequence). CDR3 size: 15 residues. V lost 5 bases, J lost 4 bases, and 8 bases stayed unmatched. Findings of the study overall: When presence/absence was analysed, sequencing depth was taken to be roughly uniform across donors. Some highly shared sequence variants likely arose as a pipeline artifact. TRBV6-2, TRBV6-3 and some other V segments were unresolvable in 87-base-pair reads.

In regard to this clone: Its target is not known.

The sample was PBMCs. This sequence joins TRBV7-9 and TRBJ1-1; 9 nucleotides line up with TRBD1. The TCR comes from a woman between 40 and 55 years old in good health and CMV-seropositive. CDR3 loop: CASSPGQGGFTEAFF. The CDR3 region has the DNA TGTGCCAGCAGCCCGGGACAGGGTGGGTTCACTGAAGCTTTCTTT.